Shown below are 14 T cell receptor beta chains from a single sample sequenced in a study of identical twins. TCRdb independently ran MiXCR on the 5' RACE reads; one entry per CDR3 protein. The sample shows approximately 94,000 distinct CDR3 sequences, 4.5% to 6.5% of them seen only once. Sequenced material: memory T cells sorted from blood. Receptors originate from a woman aged 50 to 60 in good health.

In this sample, this clonotype turned up many times. This chain joins TRBV4-2 and TRBJ2-6; 10 bases map to TRBD2. The CDR3 is made up of 22 amino acids. V shed 6 bases, J shed 0 bases, and the junction held 20 bases outside the gene matches. The germline gives CDR1 LGHNA, CDR2 YNFKEQ. CDR3: CASRTSLPSGSSSSSGANVLTF. The CDR3 coding sequence is TGTGCCAGCAGGACCAGCTTGCCTAGCGGGAGTTCCTCGAGCTCTGGGGCCAACGTCCTGACTTTC.

V is TRBV2 and J is TRBJ2-6; D unresolved. The CDR3 contains 14 residues. Trimming left V 7 bases short and J 0 bases short, with 7 bases between. In germline, CDR1 is SNHLY, CDR2 FYNNEI. CDR3 DNA sequence: TGTGCCAGCACGTCGTCCTCTGGGGCCAACGTCCTGACTTTC. As protein: CASTSSSGANVLTF.

This clonotype was counted at least ten times. V and J are TRBV10-3 and TRBJ1-2; D not certain. The CDR3 contains 16 residues. Germline CDR1 reads ENHRY; CDR2 reads SYGVKD. Trimming took off 3 bases at V and 0 bases at J, with 14 bases between the two ends. DNA of the CDR3: TGTGCCATCAGTGACCCGCGTATCGTCGCTAACTATGGCTACACCTTC. Its translation: CAISDPRIVANYGYTF.

The chain couples TRBV30 to TRBJ1-6; D not certain. The V and J ends lost 1 base and 9 bases respectively, with 13 bases between them. This CDR3 comprises 14 residues. Per germline, CDR1 GTSNPN and CDR2 SVGIG (reference sequence). The CDR3 DNA reads as TGTGCCTGGAGTGAGAAGGCCCAGACTTCACCCCTCCACTTT. Translating gives CAWSEKAQTSPLHF.

This clonotype was found a few times. This rearrangement joins TRBV12-3 or TRBV12-4 to TRBJ2-6; perhaps TRBD1 as D (6 bases). The V gene lost 5 bases and the J gene lost 0 bases, with 17 bases spanning the gap. The CDR3 totals 18 residues. Here the CDR3 reads CASSRRTDLSSGANVLTF. CDR3 bases: TGTGCCAGCAGTCGTCGGACAGACCTTAGCTCTGGGGCCAACGTCCTGACTTTC.

This clonotype has at least ten counts. The CDR3 DNA is TGCAGTGCTAGAGGCGGGAGTGTAGATACGCAGTATTTT. Translation gives CSARGGSVDTQYF. The V call is TRBV20-1, the J call TRBJ2-3; TRBD2 matches 7 bases. Per germline, CDR1 DFQATT and CDR2 SNEGSKA (reference sequence). There are 13 residues in the CDR3. Trimming took 1 base from V and 5 from J; bases not matched to a gene: 3.

This clonotype appeared a few times. The genes are TRBV24-1 and TRBJ2-2, with D unresolved. Germline values: CDR1 KGHDR, CDR2 SFDVKD. There are 14 residues in the CDR3. Trimming shortened V by 5 bases and J by 7 bases, and 13 bases separated the two germline ends. CDR3 in amino acids: CATSALDRGGELFF. CDR3 sequence (DNA): TGTGCCACCAGTGCCCTGGACCGAGGCGGGGAGCTGTTTTTT.

The chain links TRBV19 to TRBJ2-5; D perhaps matches TRBD1 (5 bases). Looked up from germline, CDR1 is LNHDA and CDR2 is SQIVND (reference sequence). This CDR3 has 14 residues. V was cut by 3 bases and J by 5 bases, with 13 bases left in between. This CDR3 is CASSIEGAGETQYF. Written as DNA, the CDR3 is TGTGCCAGTAGTATCGAAGGGGCCGGGGAGACCCAGTACTTC.

The J gene is TRBJ1-5, the V gene TRBV12-3 or TRBV12-4, with 8 bases fitting TRBD1. V was pared by 3 bases and J by 5 bases, with 6 bases of the junction left unmatched. The CDR3 contains 15 residues. The CDR3 reads CASSLSDRDDQPQHF. For the CDR3, the DNA is TGTGCCAGCAGTTTGTCGGACAGGGATGATCAGCCCCAGCATTTT.

This chain links TRBV23-1 with TRBJ2-7; 8 nucleotides agree with TRBD1. TRBV23-1 has ORF status, its function being uncertain. V was clipped by 4 bases and J by 2 bases; unmatched bases: 16. The CDR3 contains 18 residues. CDR3 in DNA: TGCGCCAGCAGTCGATCAGGGGGCCGCCCTATGAAACCCTACGAGCAGTACGTC. Protein sequence: CASSRSGGRPMKPYEQYV.

This clonotype was observed many times. J is TRBJ2-5 and V is TRBV24-1, with TRBD1 matching 7 bases. CDR1 is KGHDR, CDR2 SFDVKD, per germline. The CDR3 is 15 amino acids. J was trimmed by 5 bases and V by 4 bases; bases with no gene match: 9. The CDR3 sequence is CATSDPDRHAETQYF. The CDR3 coding sequence is TGTGCCACCAGTGACCCGGACAGGCACGCGGAGACCCAGTACTTC.

This clonotype was recorded many times. This chain joins TRBV30 and TRBJ1-5, with 9 nucleotides matching TRBD1. Germline V CDR1 and CDR2: GTSNPN, SVGIG (reference sequence). The V segment lost 3 bases and the J segment 4 bases; nucleotides outside the gene matches: 1. CDR3 length: 13 residues. The CDR3 DNA reads TGTGCCTGGAGGGGGACAGGGAATCAGCCCCAGCATTTT. Encoded protein: CAWRGTGNQPQHF.

There are many counts of this clonotype. The rearrangement joins TRBV9 to TRBJ1-5, with 7 bases aligning to TRBD1. J lost 2 bases, V lost 3 bases, and 2 bases had no gene match. Germline V gene lookup returns CDR1 SGDLS and CDR2 YYNGEE. The CDR3 totals 14 residues. The CDR3 DNA follows: TGTGCCAGCAGCGCCGGACAGGGCAATCAGCCCCAGCATTTT. Its protein is CASSAGQGNQPQHF.

In its sample, this clonotype was seen many times. V usage is TRBV11-2 and J usage is TRBJ2-3; D might be TRBD2 (5 bases). Germline-derived CDR1 and CDR2 are SGHAT and FQNNGV. The CDR3 spans 15 residues. Trimming took off 3 bases at V and 0 bases at J, with 10 bases between the two ends. CDR3 sequence (DNA): TGTGCCAGCAGCTTCGACTACCAGAGCACAGATACGCAGTATTTT. It is translated as CASSFDYQSTDTQYF.